This record looks at one T cell receptor (beta chain) sequence and its context. This sample stems from a study of blood T cell repertoires in COVID-19. Study information: The United States, Italy and Spain were the sources of the acute and convalescent COVID-19 samples.

V lost 0 bases and J lost 4; bases outside the gene matches: 2. Germline CDR1 and CDR2: SGHVS and FQNEAQ. The CDR3 length is 15 residues. Cohorts were assigned according to the clinical history that participants reported. As originally analysed: The authors estimated nucleated cell counts from reference gene primer amplification. Produced via immunoSEQ multiplex PCR; TCRdb's table is partial and in-frame only. V, J and clone size are those of that table, while D and trimming were read from the DNA. The data show approximately 490,000 clones, 75% to 90% seen once. Sequencing used PBMCs or T cells enriched from blood (not recorded which). This sequence originates from a woman aged 60-75 years who had recovered from COVID-19. This chain uses TRBV7-8 with TRBJ2-5; 10 nucleotides align to TRBD1. The CDR3 loop is CASSLARTGGETQYF. In DNA form, the CDR3 reads TGTGCCAGCAGCTTAGCAAGGACAGGGGGAGAGACCCAGTACTTC.